The 25 T cell receptor beta chains listed next were all sequenced from one sample in a study of response to subunit inactivated influenza vaccine. TCRdb processed the RT-PCR reads anew with MiXCR; each CDR3 protein has one entry. The sample has some 850,000 distinct CDR3 sequences, roughly 18% seen once. This specimen consisted of PBMCs from blood, obtained about 5 days after vaccination. The receptors shown here come from a man aged 45-65 years who received an inactivated influenza vaccine.

The rearrangement joins TRBV29-1 to TRBJ2-3; tentative D call: TRBD1 (5 bases). The V gene lost 2 bases and the J gene lost 0 bases, with 12 bases spanning the gap. CDR3 length: 15 residues. Germline V gives CDR1 SQVTM, CDR2 ANQGSEA. The CDR3 protein is CSVERYRSSTDTQYF. The DNA for the CDR3 is TGCAGCGTTGAAAGGTACAGGTCTAGCACAGATACGCAGTATTTT.

This chain uses TRBV6-2 or TRBV6-3 with TRBJ2-5, with a tentative D call TRBD1 (6 bases). The CDR3 loop spans 17 amino acids. Germline CDR1 MNHEY, CDR2 SVGEGT. Trimming took 6 bases from V and 1 from J, leaving 21 bases between them. CDR3 sequence (DNA): TGTGCCAGCAGCCCAGGAACAGGGAGCGCATCCCAAGAGACCCAGTACTTC. Its protein product is CASSPGTGSASQETQYF.

The CDR3 loop reads CASSFGGEGADTQYF. CDR3 DNA: TGTGCCAGCAGCTTTGGGGGCGAGGGGGCAGATACGCAGTATTTT. The chain is built from TRBV7-3 and TRBJ2-3, with a tentative D call TRBD1 (6 bases). Trimming left V 3 bases short and J 4 bases short, with 14 bases between. The CDR3 has 15 amino acids. Germline V gives CDR1 SGHTA, CDR2 FQGTGA. Filled out from reference TRBV7-3 and TRBJ2-3, the complete variable domain reads GAGVSQTPSNKVTEKGKYVELRCDPISGHTALYWYRQSLGQGPEFLIYFQGTGAADDSGLPNDRFFAVRPEGSVSTLKIQRTERGDSAVYLCASSFGGEGADTQYFGPGTRLTVL.

The rearrangement joins TRBV20-1 to TRBJ2-1; 7 bases map to TRBD1. V lost 3 bases to trimming and J lost 7 bases; unmatched junction nucleotides: 9. The germline V gene encodes CDR1 DFQATT and CDR2 SNEGSKA (reference sequence). There are 14 residues in the CDR3. This CDR3 is CSASSGQPTNEQFF. CDR3 coding DNA: TGCAGTGCTAGTTCGGGACAGCCCACGAATGAGCAGTTCTTC.

A few counts support this clonotype. The V call is TRBV6-2 or TRBV6-3, the J call TRBJ2-7; tentatively, D is TRBD2 (6 bases). This CDR3 is built from 14 residues. The V end was cut by 7 bases, the J end by 2 bases, with 15 bases between. Germline CDR1 and CDR2: MNHEY and SVGEGT. CDR3: CASIRDAGTYEQYF. In nucleotides, the CDR3 is TGTGCCAGCATAAGGGACGCGGGGACCTACGAGCAGTACTTC.

The chain carries TRBV20-1 and TRBJ2-1; D might be TRBD2 (6 bases). Trimming took 7 bases from V and 4 from J, leaving 11 bases between them. From germline, CDR1 is DFQATT and CDR2 SNEGSKA (reference sequence). CDR3 length: 12 amino acids. The CDR3 bases are TGCAGTGTCCGCCTAGCGTACAATGAGCAGTTCTTC. Translation gives CSVRLAYNEQFF.

The chain carries TRBV20-1 and TRBJ2-3, with 8 nucleotides matching TRBD2. Trimming removed 6 bases from V and 4 bases from J; junction bases left unmatched: 6. This CDR3 spans 13 amino acids. Per germline, CDR1 DFQATT and CDR2 SNEGSKA (reference sequence). The DNA for the CDR3 is TGCAGTGCGCGGGGGGTCGGCGCAGATACGCAGTATTTT. Translation gives CSARGVGADTQYF.

This chain joins TRBV7-2 and TRBJ2-5, with a tentative D call TRBD1 (6 bases). V lost 2 bases to trimming and J lost 3 bases, with 19 bases between them. CDR3 length equals 17 residues. The germline V gene has CDR1 SGHTA and CDR2 FQGNSA. DNA for the CDR3: TGTGCCAGCAGCTTATCTCGCACCGGGACAACCAAAGAGACCCAGTACTTC. Protein product: CASSLSRTGTTKETQYF.

The chain couples TRBV27 to TRBJ2-6; D is perhaps TRBD1 (5 bases). The CDR3 sequence is 18 residues long. Germline V gene lookup returns CDR1 MNHEY and CDR2 SMNVEV (reference sequence). V was cut by 0 bases and J by 0 bases, with 12 bases left in between. The chain's CDR3 is CASSLSAGPHSGANVLTF. The CDR3 DNA sequence: TGTGCCAGCAGTTTATCGGCAGGGCCTCACTCTGGGGCCAACGTCCTGACTTTC. Full variable domain (remainder filled in from reference TRBV27 and TRBJ2-6): EAQVTQNPRYLITVTGKKLTVTCSQNMNHEYMSWYRQDPGLGLRQIYYSMNVEVTDKGDVPEGYKVSRKEKRNFPLILESPSPNQTSLYFCASSLSAGPHSGANVLTFGAGSRLTVL.

Ten or more counts support this clonotype. The chain employs TRBV4-3 and TRBJ2-1; the D call may be TRBD1 or TRBD2 (5 bases each). Per germline, CDR1 LGHNA and CDR2 YSLEER. Trimming took off 4 bases at V and 0 bases at J, with 13 bases between the two ends. This CDR3 is 16 amino acids long. CDR3 amino acids: CASSPRAGTSYNEQFF. The CDR3 DNA sequence: TGCGCCAGCAGCCCCCGGGCAGGGACCTCCTACAATGAGCAGTTCTTC.

A word on this clonotype: Given a much more abundant clone one base away, this may be a read error. The rearrangement joins TRBV7-3 to TRBJ2-1; D call uncertain. V lost 2 bases and J 5 bases, leaving 7 bases between the germline ends. Germline V gene data show CDR1 as SGHTA and CDR2 as FQGTGA. This CDR3 spans 13 amino acids. CDR3 in amino acids: CASSLYVDNEQFF. CDR3 DNA: TGTGCCAGCAGCTTATATGTGGACAATGAGCAGTTCTTC.

This clonotype has more than one count but fewer than ten. This rearrangement joins TRBV24-1 to TRBJ2-1, with 10 positions matching TRBD2. V was clipped by 3 bases and J by 0 bases; unmatched bases: 10. Germline assignment: CDR1 KGHDR and CDR2 SFDVKD. The CDR3 consists of 19 residues. As DNA, the CDR3 is TGTGCCACCAGTGATCCGCCGGGACTAGCGCCGAGCTCCTACAATGAGCAGTTCTTC. Protein sequence: CATSDPPGLAPSSYNEQFF.

The chain combines TRBV6-5 with TRBJ2-1; D is perhaps TRBD2 (5 bases). Germline CDR1 reads MNHEY; CDR2 reads SVGAGI. The CDR3 contains 16 residues. V was shortened by 2 bases and J by 2 bases, with 13 bases between the two germline ends. Here the CDR3 reads CASSYRTRTAYNEQFF. CDR3 nucleotides: TGTGCCAGCAGTTACAGGACTCGGACGGCCTACAATGAGCAGTTCTTC.

This clonotype was seen a handful of times. This chain connects TRBV14 to TRBJ2-1, with D perhaps matching TRBD2 (5 bases). The V gene's germline CDR1 is SGHDN and CDR2 FVKESK. This CDR3 is built from 14 residues. Trimming stripped 1 base from V and 7 bases from J, with 11 bases between. In DNA, the CDR3 is TGTGCCAGCAGCCAAGGACGGGAATTGAATGAGCAGTTCTTC. Encoded protein: CASSQGRELNEQFF.

The sample holds a few counts of this clonotype. The chain couples TRBV3-1 to TRBJ2-7; no firm D call. Germline V CDR1 and CDR2: LGHDT, YNNKEL (reference sequence). CDR3 size: 16 residues. Trimming removed 1 base from V and 0 bases from J, with 13 bases in between. CDR3 nucleotides: TGTGCCAGCAGCCAAGTTCGCGGACGGAGCTCCTACGAGCAGTACTTC. Protein: CASSQVRGRSSYEQYF.

This clonotype appeared a few times. V usage is TRBV24-1 and J usage is TRBJ2-3, with 13 bases that match TRBD2. CDR3 length equals 17 residues. J lost 6 bases, V lost 6 bases, and 11 bases had no gene match. Germline assignment: CDR1 KGHDR and CDR2 SFDVKD. The CDR3 DNA reads TGTGCCACCAGTAACTTCAGGACTAGCGGGAGTACGGATACGCAGTATTTT. Translation: CATSNFRTSGSTDTQYF.

The CDR3 is CASSLVASVAGELFF. CDR3 sequence (DNA): TGTGCCAGCAGCTTAGTAGCTAGCGTAGCCGGGGAGCTGTTTTTT. The chain has TRBV7-2 and TRBJ2-2; TRBD2 might be the D (6 bases). Trimming took off 1 base at V and 6 bases at J, with 12 bases between the two ends. Looked up from germline, CDR1 is SGHTA and CDR2 is FQGNSA. CDR3 length: 15 residues.

The V call is TRBV29-1, the J call TRBJ2-7; TRBD1 agrees at 8 bases. CDR3 size: 12 residues. In germline, CDR1 is SQVTM, CDR2 ANQGSEA. After removal of 6 bases from V and 2 bases from J, the junction contained 3 bases not matched to a gene. The CDR3, as DNA: TGCAGCGTGGCGGACAGGGCCTACGAGCAGTACTTC. This translates into CSVADRAYEQYF.

The V call is TRBV19, the J call TRBJ1-1; possible D gene TRBD1, 5 bases. Trimming shortened V by 5 bases and J by 4 bases, and 23 bases separated the two germline ends. CDR3 length: 17 residues. Germline V CDR1 and CDR2: LNHDA, SQIVND (reference sequence). For the CDR3, the DNA is TGTGCCAGTAGTCGGTTACGGGCACAGGCGGATGGCACTGAAGCTTTCTTT. Amino acids: CASSRLRAQADGTEAFF.

The chain employs TRBV5-1 and TRBJ2-7, with no clear D. The germline V gene encodes CDR1 SGHRS and CDR2 YFSETQ. The CDR3 loop spans 12 amino acids. V gave up 6 bases and J gave up 3 bases, with 10 bases separating them. In DNA, the CDR3 is TGCGCCAGCATCTCCGACTTCTACGAGCAGTACTTC. Residues: CASISDFYEQYF.

The chain joins TRBV5-1 to TRBJ2-5, with D possibly matching TRBD1 (5 bases). CDR1 SGHRS and CDR2 YFSETQ come from the germline V gene. CDR3 length equals 14 residues. V was trimmed by 4 bases and J by 0 bases, leaving 10 bases between them. CDR3 in DNA: TGCGCCAGCAGCCTGAGGACATACCAAGAGACCCAGTACTTC. Protein product: CASSLRTYQETQYF.

This clonotype came up many times. The CDR3, as DNA: TGCAGTGCTAGAGTACAGGGTACGCAGTATTTT. It specifies CSARVQGTQYF. J is TRBJ2-3 and V is TRBV20-1; TRBD1 is a possible D gene (6 bases). Trimming removed 1 base at V and 8 bases at J, with 7 bases between. The germline gives CDR1 DFQATT, CDR2 SNEGSKA (reference sequence). The CDR3 is 11 amino acids.

This chain links TRBV20-1 with TRBJ2-4; D may be TRBD1 (5 bases). Per germline, CDR1 DFQATT and CDR2 SNEGSKA (reference sequence). The CDR3 is 15 residues long. Trimming stripped 4 bases from V and 0 bases from J, with 13 bases between. Written as DNA, the CDR3 is TGCAGTGCTAAGGGGCTTTACCTAGCCAAAAACATTCAGTACTTC. It translates to CSAKGLYLAKNIQYF.

This clonotype came up a few times. The rearrangement joins TRBV6-1 to TRBJ2-5, with a weak D call TRBD1 (6 bases). CDR1 is MNHNS and CDR2 is SASEGT in the germline V gene. The V and J ends lost 3 bases and 5 bases respectively, with 13 bases between them. CDR3 length equals 14 residues. CDR3 in amino acids: CASSETQGRETQYF. The CDR3 nucleotides read TGTGCCAGCAGTGAGACACAGGGAAGGGAGACCCAGTACTTC.

This clonotype was seen a few times. This chain joins TRBV5-5 and TRBJ2-3; D is ambiguous. The CDR3 covers 13 residues. The germline V and J ends were trimmed by 0 bases and 2 bases, with 4 bases remaining between them. Germline loops: CDR1 SGHKS, CDR2 YYEKEE (reference sequence). The CDR3 loop is CASSLAHTDTQYF. The CDR3 DNA reads as TGTGCCAGCAGCTTGGCTCACACAGATACGCAGTATTTT.